Below are 30 T cell receptor beta chains sequenced from a single sample in a study of cytomegalovirus exposure and HLA in healthy donors. With 60 Vbeta and 13 Jbeta primers, the PCR was carried out. Assay: immunoSEQ multiplex PCR; the TCRdb copy retains only in-frame clones and omits some. The profile shows more than 150,000 clones, roughly 87% of them singletons. Input material: PBMCs. These receptors came from a girl under three years old in good health and CMV-seronegative.

The J gene is TRBJ2-6, the V gene TRBV21-1; the D call of TRBD1 is as the table states it, not checked on the DNA. TRBV21-1 is classified as a pseudogene. The length of the CDR3 is 17 residues. In DNA form, the CDR3 reads TGTGCCAGCACTCTGGGGGGGGACAGGTCTGGGGCCAACGTCCTGACTTTC. It specifies CASTLGGDRSGANVLTF.

The chain links TRBV11-2 to TRBJ1-1, with D possibly being TRBD1 (5 bases). This CDR3 is 17 amino acids long. Germline V gives CDR1 SGHAT, CDR2 FQNNGV. Between the trimmed V and J ends, which lost 5 bases and 5 bases, there was a span of 24 bases. CDR3 sequence (DNA): TGTGCCAGCAGCGGATGGAAGGGGCTTGGACGTGGAACTGAAGCTTTCTTT. The encoded protein is CASSGWKGLGRGTEAFF.

A note on this clone: At one of its ends the junction is not consistent with the germline gene, which may arise from a read error. The same CDR3 arises from other DNA sequences in this sample as well. The V and J genes are TRBV7-8 and TRBJ2-7; tentatively, D is TRBD2 (5 bases). Germline loops: CDR1 SGHVS, CDR2 FQNEAQ. The CDR3 has 15 residues. The CDR3 nucleotides read TGTGCCAGCAGCTTAGCTGGAGGTAGCTCCTATGAGCAGTACTTC. Translation: CASSLAGGSSYEQYF.

The rearrangement links TRBV27 to TRBJ1-2; weak D call: TRBD1 (5 bases). Between the trimmed V and J ends, which lost 2 bases and 5 bases, there was a span of 6 bases. The germline gives CDR1 MNHEY, CDR2 SMNVEV (reference sequence). The CDR3 contains 12 residues. The CDR3 region has the DNA TGTGCCAGCAGTTTAAGGGGTTATGGCTACACCTTC. Translating gives CASSLRGYGYTF.

The rearrangement links TRBV13 to TRBJ2-3, with TRBD2 identical over 12 bases. With 1 base clipped from V and 5 bases from J, the junction kept 4 bases outside the gene matches. CDR1 and CDR2 (germline): PRHDT, FYEKMQ (reference sequence). There are 16 residues in the CDR3. DNA for the CDR3: TGTGCCAGCAGCTTAGCGACTAGCGGGAGCGAAGATACGCAGTATTTT. Its translation is CASSLATSGSEDTQYF.

V gene TRBV7-3 combines with J gene TRBJ1-6; no definite D call. CDR1 SGHTA and CDR2 FQGTGA come from the germline V gene. The CDR3 length is 16 residues. Trimming cost V 1 base and J 3 bases, with 10 bases left between them. Here the CDR3 reads CASSLSGALYNSPLHF. The CDR3 bases are TGTGCCAGCAGCTTAAGCGGAGCCCTCTATAATTCACCCCTCCACTTT. Together with reference TRBV7-3 and TRBJ1-6, the CDR3 gives the full variable domain: GAGVSQTPSNKVTEKGKYVELRCDPISGHTALYWYRQSLGQGPEFLIYFQGTGAADDSGLPNDRFFAVRPEGSVSTLKIQRTERGDSAVYLCASSLSGALYNSPLHFGNGTRLTVT.

The chain has TRBV5-6 and TRBJ2-7, with D possibly being TRBD2 (5 bases). The CDR3 runs to 12 residues. Trimming stripped 4 bases from V and 5 bases from J, with 10 bases between. Germline CDR1 SGHDT, CDR2 YYEEEE. The CDR3 DNA sequence: TGTGCCAGCAGCCATCCGGGAAACGAGCAGTACTTC. Translation: CASSHPGNEQYF.

The CDR3 protein is CASITGGRTDTQYF. DNA for the CDR3: TGTGCCAGTATTACGGGGGGACGGACAGATACGCAGTATTTT. The V and J genes are TRBV19 and TRBJ2-3; 7 bases line up with TRBD2. The length of the CDR3 is 14 residues. CDR1 and CDR2 (germline): LNHDA, SQIVND (reference sequence). The V and J ends lost 7 bases and 3 bases, in that order; junction bases with no gene match: 7.

The V call is TRBV5-4, the J call TRBJ2-7; 7 bases are a match to TRBD2. With 1 base clipped from V and 5 bases from J, the junction kept 9 bases outside the gene matches. Germline-derived CDR1 and CDR2 are SGHNT and YYREEE (reference sequence). This CDR3 is 15 amino acids long. This CDR3 is CASSLSGGGRHEQYF. CDR3 DNA: TGTGCCAGCAGCTTGTCGGGGGGAGGTAGGCACGAGCAGTACTTC.

This clone came up once. The genes are TRBV11-3 and TRBJ2-3; the D is unclear. The germline V gene encodes CDR1 SGHNT and CDR2 YENEEA. V was cut by 3 bases and J by 3 bases, with 7 bases left in between. The CDR3 has 13 residues. The CDR3 spells CASSFGYTDTQYF. The DNA for the CDR3 is TGTGCCAGCAGCTTCGGGTATACAGATACGCAGTATTTT.

This clone was detected only a few times. The chain joins TRBV5-4 to TRBJ1-1; TRBD1 might be the D (6 bases). Germline V gene sequence: CDR1 SGHNT, CDR2 YYREEE (reference sequence). V was clipped by 6 bases and J by 2 bases, with 11 bases between them. The CDR3 totals 13 residues. In DNA form, the CDR3 reads TGTGCCAGCACCAACAGGGATAACACTGAAGCTTTCTTT. This codes for CASTNRDNTEAFF.

This chain connects TRBV9 to TRBJ2-1; 7 nucleotides match TRBD2. Trimming took 0 bases from V and 3 from J; bases not matched to a gene: 3. CDR1 and CDR2 (germline): SGDLS, YYNGEE. The CDR3 length is 15 residues. The CDR3 is CASSVASGVYNEQFF. The CDR3 DNA reads TGTGCCAGCAGCGTAGCAAGCGGGGTCTACAATGAGCAGTTCTTC. The whole variable domain, remainder taken from reference TRBV9 and TRBJ2-1, is DSGVTQTPKHLITATGQRVTLRCSPRSGDLSVYWYQQSLDQGLQFLIQYYNGEERAKGNILERFSAQQFPDLHSELNLSSLELGDSALYFCASSVASGVYNEQFFGPGTRLTVL.

The chain employs TRBV19 and TRBJ2-7; a possible D gene is TRBD2 (7 bases). CDR1 LNHDA and CDR2 SQIVND come from the germline V gene (reference sequence). This CDR3 contains 14 residues. The V end lost 5 bases, the J end lost 2 bases, and 13 bases lay between the germline ends. The DNA of the CDR3 is TGTGCCAGTAGTTTCGGAGGGGGGGCCTACGAGCAGTACTTC. Its translation is CASSFGGGAYEQYF.

The genes are TRBV19 and TRBJ2-7; tentative D call: TRBD2 (5 bases). This CDR3 spans 14 amino acids. Looked up from germline, CDR1 is LNHDA and CDR2 is SQIVND (reference sequence). Trimming took off 1 base at V and 3 bases at J, with 10 bases between the two ends. The CDR3 DNA reads TGTGCCAGTAGTATAGGAGGGAGAGGCTACGAGCAGTACTTC. Translation gives CASSIGGRGYEQYF.

This chain connects TRBV9 to TRBJ2-1; 11 bases match TRBD2. The CDR3 extends over 15 amino acids. The V and J ends lost 3 bases and 8 bases, in that order; junction bases with no gene match: 7. Germline V lookup: CDR1 SGDLS, CDR2 YYNGEE. The CDR3 nucleotides read TGTGCCAGCAGCGGTTCTAGCGGGAGGACGCATGAGCAGTTCTTC. This codes for CASSGSSGRTHEQFF.

The J gene is TRBJ2-7, the V gene TRBV4-2; D possibly corresponds to TRBD2 (5 bases). Germline loops: CDR1 LGHNA, CDR2 YNFKEQ. The CDR3 length is 17 residues. Trimming stripped 0 bases from V and 4 bases from J, with 19 bases between. The CDR3 region has the DNA TGTGCCAGCAGCCAAGAGTCCCCTCGGACTTTCCCTTACGAGCAGTACTTC. Its translation: CASSQESPRTFPYEQYF.

The chain is built from TRBV11-2 and TRBJ1-2; a weak D match, TRBD1 (5 bases). V lost 1 base and J 8 bases, leaving 17 bases between the germline ends. The germline V gene encodes CDR1 SGHAT and CDR2 FQNNGV. The CDR3 runs 15 residues. The CDR3 loop is CASSLGGARGEGYTF. CDR3 sequence (DNA): TGTGCCAGCAGCTTAGGTGGCGCAAGGGGCGAAGGCTACACCTTC.

The chain combines TRBV6-6 with TRBJ1-5; maybe TRBD1 (6 bases). This CDR3 is built from 14 residues. Germline V gives CDR1 MNHNY, CDR2 SVGAGI (reference sequence). Trimming took off 1 base at V and 5 bases at J, with 9 bases between the two ends. CDR3 sequence: CASSYYREHQPQHF. The CDR3 region has the DNA TGTGCCAGCAGTTACTACAGGGAGCATCAGCCCCAGCATTTT.

This clone was seen just once. V usage is TRBV29-1 and J usage is TRBJ2-1, with 13 bases identical to TRBD2. This CDR3 is built from 14 residues. Germline-derived CDR1 and CDR2 are SQVTM and ANQGSEA. V lost 2 bases, J lost 6 bases, and 1 base stayed unmatched. CDR3 loop: CSVERLAGGNEQFF. CDR3 sequence (DNA): TGCAGCGTTGAAAGACTAGCGGGAGGCAATGAGCAGTTCTTC.

The rearrangement joins TRBV9 to TRBJ2-5; the match to TRBD2 covers 9 bases. The CDR3 sequence is 17 residues long. CDR1 and CDR2 (germline): SGDLS, YYNGEE. The junction had 9 bases not matched to a gene; V was cut back by 2 bases and J by 1 base. CDR3 coding DNA: TGTGCCAGCAGCGTCATCCCCCGCGGGGGGGCCCAAGAGACCCAGTACTTC. It is translated as CASSVIPRGGAQETQYF.

The V call is TRBV19, the J call TRBJ1-2, with D maybe TRBD1 (6 bases). The germline V and J ends were trimmed by 4 bases and 6 bases, with 15 bases remaining between them. The CDR3 is 14 residues long. Germline lookup yields CDR1 LNHDA and CDR2 SQIVND (reference sequence). For the CDR3, the DNA is TGTGCCAGTAGTAGAGGACAGCGAACTCATGGCTACACCTTC. Its translation is CASSRGQRTHGYTF.

The chain couples TRBV18 to TRBJ2-7; D uncertain. Germline V lookup: CDR1 KGHSH, CDR2 LQKENI. CDR3 length: 14 amino acids. Deletions cut 5 bases from V and 0 bases from J, with 11 bases between. CDR3 bases: TGTGCCAGCTCATTCCGCGGAACCTCCTACGAGCAGTACTTC. Protein product: CASSFRGTSYEQYF.

For this clone: This CDR3 is also generated by other DNA sequences in the sample. The gene calls are TRBV10-1 and TRBJ2-1; 8 bases match TRBD1. J was trimmed by 10 bases and V by 7 bases; bases with no gene match: 18. The CDR3 has 16 residues. Germline CDR1 reads WNHNN; CDR2 reads SYGVQD (reference sequence). The CDR3 DNA reads TGCGCCAGCACTACTTGGACAGGGAATGAGAGAGGGGAGCAGTTCTTC. This sequence encodes CASTTWTGNERGEQFF.

This rearrangement joins TRBV29-1 to TRBJ1-1; weak D call: TRBD1 (5 bases). V was clipped by 4 bases and J by 1 base, with 10 bases between them. Germline values: CDR1 SQVTM, CDR2 ANQGSEA. CDR3 length: 13 residues. CDR3 nucleotides: TGCAGCGTTGGTGCAGGGAAGAACACTGAAGCTTTCTTT. Translated: CSVGAGKNTEAFF.

This clone was observed a handful of times. The chain links TRBV19 to TRBJ2-2, with 8 bases fitting TRBD1. Germline loops: CDR1 LNHDA, CDR2 SQIVND (reference sequence). The V and J ends lost 6 bases and 7 bases, in that order; junction bases with no gene match: 7. CDR3 length: 14 amino acids. CDR3 loop: CASSPQGVGGELFF. CDR3 DNA sequence: TGTGCCAGTAGCCCACAGGGGGTTGGCGGGGAGCTGTTTTTT.

This chain connects TRBV29-1 to TRBJ2-5; 8 bases agree with TRBD1. Germline CDR1 reads SQVTM; CDR2 reads ANQGSEA. The CDR3 runs 13 residues. Trimming cost V 5 bases and J 1 base; bases outside gene matches: 3. CDR3 amino acids: CSVNGQGQETQYF. DNA for the CDR3: TGCAGCGTTAATGGACAGGGCCAAGAGACCCAGTACTTC. The full variable domain, completed using reference TRBV29-1 and TRBJ2-5, is SAVISQKPSRDICQRGTSLTIQCQVDSQVTMMFWYRQQPGQSLTLIATANQGSEATYESGFVIDKFPISRPNLTFSTLTVSNMSPEDSSIYLCSVNGQGQETQYFGPGTRLLVL.

J is TRBJ2-1 and V is TRBV5-4, with 9 bases fitting TRBD1. V shed 2 bases, J shed 7 bases, and the junction held 1 base outside the gene matches. The CDR3 length is 13 residues. The V gene's germline CDR1 is SGHNT and CDR2 YYREEE (reference sequence). The CDR3 protein is CASSLQGANEQFF. For the CDR3, the DNA is TGTGCCAGCAGCTTACAGGGGGCGAATGAGCAGTTCTTC.

The chain couples TRBV30 to TRBJ1-6, with a weak D call TRBD1 (5 bases). CDR3 length equals 14 residues. CDR1 is GTSNPN, CDR2 SVGIG, per germline (reference sequence). The V gene lost 4 bases and the J gene lost 9 bases, with 16 bases spanning the gap. CDR3 loop: CAWKDSGVGSPLHF. Written as DNA, the CDR3 is TGTGCCTGGAAGGATTCGGGGGTGGGTTCACCCCTCCACTTT.

The CDR3 sequence: CASSLDTSGGYEQYF. The DNA of the CDR3 is TGTGCCAGCAGCTTGGATACTAGCGGGGGTTACGAGCAGTACTTC. The chain has TRBV5-6 and TRBJ2-7; 11 nucleotides align to TRBD2. This CDR3 is built from 15 residues. J gave up 4 bases and V 0 bases, and 3 bases lay outside the gene matches. CDR1 is SGHDT, CDR2 YYEEEE, per germline. The variable domain in full, with the rest retrieved from reference TRBV5-6 and TRBJ2-7, is DAGVTQSPTHLIKTRGQQVTLRCSPKSGHDTVSWYQQALGQGPQFIFQYYEEEERQRGNFPDRFSGHQFPNYSSELNVNALLLGDSALYLCASSLDTSGGYEQYFGPGTRLTVT.

This chain joins TRBV2 and TRBJ2-5; 8 bases fit TRBD1. Germline assignment: CDR1 SNHLY and CDR2 FYNNEI. After removal of 4 bases from V and 2 bases from J, the junction contained 3 bases not matched to a gene. This CDR3 has 14 residues. The CDR3 loop reads CASSGNRGQETQYF. In nucleotides, the CDR3 is TGTGCCAGCAGTGGGAACAGGGGGCAAGAGACCCAGTACTTC.